One and the same sample provided the 13 T cell receptor beta chains below, sequenced in a study of T cell responses to AZD1222 COVID-19 vaccine. Generated by immunoSEQ multiplex PCR, the TCRdb table keeps only in-frame clones and is missing some. The table has roughly 130,000 clones, 88% seen once; the top ten hold 15% to 20%. The sample was peripheral blood, taken on day 0 of MenACWY control vaccination. The receptors were gathered from an adult in good health.

This clone is judged medium-sized. The V and J genes are TRBV10-2 and TRBJ2-2; D is uncertain. The CDR3 totals 14 residues. V lost 7 bases, J lost 1 base, and 10 bases lay in between. In germline, CDR1 is WSHSY, CDR2 SAAADI. CDR3 sequence reads: CASTPLGNTGELFF. Here the CDR3 DNA reads TGCGCCAGCACCCCCCTCGGGAACACCGGGGAGCTGTTTTTT.

This chain joins TRBV27 and TRBJ2-3; D remains ambiguous. V was cut by 0 bases and J by 3 bases, with 4 bases left in between. This CDR3 region has 13 residues. Germline V gene sequence: CDR1 MNHEY, CDR2 SMNVEV (reference sequence). The CDR3 sequence: CASSLSGTDTQYF. CDR3 nucleotide sequence: TGTGCCAGCAGTTTATCCGGTACAGATACGCAGTATTTT.

This clone was seen a handful of times. The same CDR3 is also encoded by other DNA sequences in this sample. The rearrangement joins TRBV5-1 to TRBJ1-5; no clear D. The CDR3 sequence is 13 residues long. V lost 0 bases and J 0 bases, leaving 1 base between the germline ends. CDR1 and CDR2 from the germline V gene are SGHRS and YFSETQ. In DNA form, the CDR3 reads TGCGCCAGCAGCTTGGATAGCAATCAGCCCCAGCATTTT. Translating gives CASSLDSNQPQHF.

The rearrangement uses TRBV4-2 and TRBJ1-5, with a possible D match to TRBD1 (5 bases). Germline V gene sequence: CDR1 LGHNA, CDR2 YNFKEQ. The CDR3 runs 16 residues. The V gene lost 0 bases and the J gene lost 4 bases, with 13 bases spanning the gap. CDR3 sequence: CASSQDAAGTNQPQHF. The DNA for the CDR3 is TGTGCCAGCAGCCAAGATGCGGCAGGGACTAATCAGCCCCAGCATTTT.

The chain carries TRBV5-1 and TRBJ2-3; 13 positions match TRBD2. Trimming removed 0 bases from V and 4 bases from J; junction bases left unmatched: 5. The CDR3 has 17 amino acids. Germline V gene sequence: CDR1 SGHRS, CDR2 YFSETQ. DNA for the CDR3: TGCGCCAGCAGCTTGGAACTAGCGGGAGGGCCCGCAGATACGCAGTATTTT. Its translation is CASSLELAGGPADTQYF.

V gene TRBV10-1 combines with J gene TRBJ2-7; D remains ambiguous. The CDR3 loop spans 15 amino acids. CDR1 is WNHNN, CDR2 SYGVQD, per germline (reference sequence). Trimming pared 2 bases from V and 1 base from J, leaving 12 bases between. Here the CDR3 reads CASSEDGGGSYEQYF. CDR3 bases: TGCGCCAGCAGTGAGGACGGCGGCGGATCCTACGAGCAGTACTTC.

The chain joins TRBV27 to TRBJ2-7, with 9 bases fitting TRBD2. The CDR3 has 15 amino acids. The V gene's germline CDR1 is MNHEY and CDR2 SMNVEV (reference sequence). The ends lost 3 bases at V and 2 bases at J; junction bases unmatched: 5. CDR3 residues: CASSFLSGRTYEQYF. CDR3 sequence (DNA): TGTGCCAGCAGTTTCCTCAGCGGGAGGACCTACGAGCAGTACTTC.

The chain combines TRBV5-6 with TRBJ1-6; the D is unclear. V was cut by 1 base and J by 6 bases, with 8 bases left in between. Germline V CDR1 and CDR2: SGHDT, YYEEEE. The CDR3 has 14 residues. The CDR3: CASSLPKSNSPLHF. DNA for the CDR3: TGTGCCAGCAGCTTGCCGAAATCTAATTCACCCCTCCACTTT. Variable domain in full (rest from reference TRBV5-6 and TRBJ1-6): DAGVTQSPTHLIKTRGQQVTLRCSPKSGHDTVSWYQQALGQGPQFIFQYYEEEERQRGNFPDRFSGHQFPNYSSELNVNALLLGDSALYLCASSLPKSNSPLHFGNGTRLTVT.

The chain uses TRBV10-3 and TRBJ2-2; unclear D gene. CDR1 and CDR2 (germline): ENHRY, SYGVKD. The V gene lost 6 bases and the J gene lost 0 bases, with 2 bases spanning the gap. The CDR3 extends over 12 amino acids. The CDR3 protein is CAISSNTGELFF. The CDR3 coding sequence is TGTGCCATCAGCTCGAACACCGGGGAGCTGTTTTTT.

The chain couples TRBV7-3 to TRBJ2-5, with TRBD2 identical over 11 bases. The CDR3 covers 22 residues. Germline CDR1 is SGHTA and CDR2 is FQGTGA. Losses at the gene ends were 0 bases for V and 4 bases for J; bases not matched to a gene: 22. This chain's CDR3 is CASSLTILAGGPSVGVGETQYF. DNA of the CDR3: TGTGCCAGCAGCTTAACTATCTTAGCGGGAGGGCCCTCTGTTGGGGTAGGAGAGACCCAGTACTTC.

This clone was recorded a few times. The chain uses TRBV28 and TRBJ1-1; tentative D call: TRBD1 (5 bases). V was pared by 5 bases and J by 4 bases, with 20 bases between. This CDR3 spans 16 amino acids. From germline, CDR1 is MDHEN and CDR2 SYDVKM. CDR3 protein: CASSPIYDGGGTEAFF. CDR3 nucleotides: TGTGCCAGCAGTCCCATCTATGACGGCGGGGGCACTGAAGCTTTCTTT.

This clone was found once. The sample carries other DNA sequences with the same CDR3. V usage is TRBV5-1 and J usage is TRBJ2-7, with D tentatively TRBD1 (6 bases). The germline V gene has CDR1 SGHRS and CDR2 YFSETQ. This CDR3 comprises 13 residues. V lost 2 bases and J lost 2, with 8 bases in between. The CDR3 DNA reads TGCGCCAGCAGCTTTGGACAGACCTACGAGCAGTACTTC. Amino acids: CASSFGQTYEQYF.

This chain uses TRBV6-1 with TRBJ2-1; possibly TRBD1 or TRBD2 for D (5 bases each). CDR3 size: 17 residues. From germline, CDR1 is MNHNS and CDR2 SASEGT. V was pared by 3 bases and J by 4 bases, with 19 bases between. The CDR3 coding sequence is TGTGCCAGCAGTGATGGGTACCCGGGGCGTAAATACAATGAGCAGTTCTTC. Amino acid sequence: CASSDGYPGRKYNEQFF.